The 19 T cell receptor beta chains reported below all come from one sample, sequenced in a study of CD8 T cells in Susac syndrome. RNA amounts of roughly 0.45 to 1 ug underwent reverse transcription with random hexamers. TCRdb analysed the immunoSEQ multiplex PCR reads with MiXCR anew, one entry per CDR3 protein. The sample shows 180,000 or so distinct CDR3 sequences, roughly 94% of them seen only once. Specimen: CD4+ T cells from PBMCs. The source of these receptors is a human donor in good health.

V gene TRBV20-1 combines with J gene TRBJ2-1, with 12 nucleotides matching TRBD2. Germline values: CDR1 DFQATT, CDR2 SNEGSKA (reference sequence). V shed 3 bases, J shed 5 bases, and the junction held 8 bases outside the gene matches. The CDR3 has 16 residues. CDR3 coding DNA: TGCAGTGCTAGCCTCCTTCTAGCGGGAGGGGACAATGAGCAGTTCTTC. This encodes CSASLLLAGGDNEQFF.

The V and J genes are TRBV6-6 and TRBJ1-2; possible D gene TRBD1, 6 bases. V was trimmed by 5 bases and J by 8 bases, leaving 18 bases between them. This CDR3 contains 14 residues. Germline V gene data show CDR1 as MNHNY and CDR2 as SVGAGI (reference sequence). The DNA of the CDR3 is TGTGCCAGCAGTACTCCAGGGGCTTTGGGAGGCTACACCTTC. Protein product: CASSTPGALGGYTF.

The chain uses TRBV12-3 or TRBV12-4 and TRBJ1-5; D gene ambiguous. V gave up 10 bases and J gave up 1 base, with 14 bases separating them. The length of the CDR3 is 14 residues. CDR3 DNA sequence: TGTGCCACCGTGGGATCCAACAGCAATCAGCCCCAGCATTTT. Translating gives CATVGSNSNQPQHF.

The chain employs TRBV15 and TRBJ1-1; D is undetermined. In germline, CDR1 is LNHNV, CDR2 YYDKDF (reference sequence). Trimming shortened V by 0 bases and J by 0 bases, and 8 bases separated the two germline ends. This CDR3 spans 15 amino acids. DNA of the CDR3: TGTGCCACCAGCAGAGATCTGGCCATGAACACTGAAGCTTTCTTT. It specifies CATSRDLAMNTEAFF.

This clonotype came up once. The chain couples TRBV28 to TRBJ1-4; D unclear. V dropped 2 bases and J dropped 0 bases, with 7 bases sitting between them. Germline CDR1 is MDHEN and CDR2 is SYDVKM. The CDR3 is 15 residues long. CDR3 loop: CASSLGGATNEKLFF. CDR3 bases: TGTGCCAGCAGTTTAGGCGGTGCAACTAATGAAAAACTGTTTTTT.

The chain joins TRBV30 to TRBJ2-1, with 9 bases matching TRBD2. CDR1 is GTSNPN and CDR2 is SVGIG in the germline V gene (reference sequence). This CDR3 spans 15 amino acids. The junction had 3 bases not matched to a gene; V was cut back by 3 bases and J by 0 bases. CDR3 nucleotide sequence: TGTGCCTGGAGGTTAGCGGGAGCCTCCTACAATGAGCAGTTCTTC. Encoded protein: CAWRLAGASYNEQFF.

The V call is TRBV15, the J call TRBJ1-1, with D possibly being TRBD1 (5 bases). V shed 0 bases and J shed 1 base, with 12 bases lying between them. This CDR3 comprises 16 residues. Germline V lookup: CDR1 LNHNV, CDR2 YYDKDF (reference sequence). DNA of the CDR3: TGTGCCACCAGCAGAGAAGCTTTCGGGGGGAACACTGAAGCTTTCTTT. This sequence encodes CATSREAFGGNTEAFF.

This clonotype was seen only once. This rearrangement joins TRBV29-1 to TRBJ2-2; TRBD1 or TRBD2 may be the D gene (5 bases each). Per the germline V gene, CDR1 is SQVTM and CDR2 is ANQGSEA. The CDR3 is 14 residues long. Trimming stripped 8 bases from V and 2 bases from J, with 15 bases between. The CDR3 spells CSPGAPYNTGELFF. The CDR3 coding sequence is TGCAGCCCCGGGGCCCCATACAACACCGGGGAGCTGTTTTTT.

The rearrangement links TRBV3-1 to TRBJ2-7; D ambiguous. Looked up from germline, CDR1 is LGHDT and CDR2 is YNNKEL (reference sequence). Deletions cut 1 base from V and 6 bases from J, with 7 bases between. The CDR3 is 12 residues long. This CDR3 reads CASSQGAIEQYF. The CDR3 DNA reads TGTGCCAGCAGCCAAGGGGCTATCGAGCAGTACTTC.

The genes are TRBV20-1 and TRBJ2-7; 9 bases agree with TRBD1. Unmatched junction bases numbered 12, after V lost 7 bases and J lost 5 bases. Per the germline V gene, CDR1 is DFQATT and CDR2 is SNEGSKA (reference sequence). The CDR3 is 14 residues long. In nucleotides, the CDR3 is TGCAGTGGGAGCAGGGGACAGGGTTTCCACGAGCAGTACTTC. Translating gives CSGSRGQGFHEQYF.

The CDR3 region is CASTGTGYQPQHF. In DNA, the CDR3 is TGTGCCAGTACCGGGACAGGGTATCAGCCCCAGCATTTT. The rearrangement uses TRBV19 and TRBJ1-5; 9 bases align to TRBD1. Trimming took 7 bases from V and 5 from J; bases not matched to a gene: 3. The CDR3 loop spans 13 amino acids. The germline V gene has CDR1 LNHDA and CDR2 SQIVND (reference sequence).

The J gene is TRBJ2-7, the V gene TRBV9; D might be TRBD2 (6 bases). Between the trimmed V and J ends, which lost 4 bases and 5 bases, there was a span of 22 bases. The CDR3 loop spans 16 amino acids. Germline CDR1 SGDLS, CDR2 YYNGEE. CDR3 region: CASSPEPGLLDHEQYF. CDR3 DNA sequence: TGTGCCAGCAGCCCCGAACCGGGACTCCTAGATCACGAGCAGTACTTC. Using reference TRBV9 and TRBJ2-7 for the parts outside the CDR3, the full variable domain is DSGVTQTPKHLITATGQRVTLRCSPRSGDLSVYWYQQSLDQGLQFLIQYYNGEERAKGNILERFSAQQFPDLHSELNLSSLELGDSALYFCASSPEPGLLDHEQYFGPGTRLTVT.

This clonotype came up once. The genes are TRBV7-2 and TRBJ1-1; D is unclear. This CDR3 is built from 12 residues. CDR1 and CDR2 (germline): SGHTA, FQGNSA. V was shortened by 2 bases and J by 10 bases, with 11 bases between the two germline ends. This CDR3 is CASSLFEPAAFF. CDR3 coding DNA: TGTGCCAGCAGCTTATTTGAGCCGGCAGCTTTCTTT.

This clonotype was recorded once. The chain joins TRBV30 to TRBJ2-3, with unresolved D. Germline V gene data show CDR1 as GTSNPN and CDR2 as SVGIG (reference sequence). The germline V and J ends were trimmed by 8 bases and 4 bases, with 16 bases remaining between them. The CDR3 consists of 13 residues. The CDR3 here is CASILSRADTQYF. DNA for the CDR3: TGTGCCAGCATCCTCTCTAGGGCAGATACGCAGTATTTT.

This clonotype occurred once. V usage is TRBV3-1 and J usage is TRBJ2-1; perhaps TRBD2 as D (5 bases). The CDR3 is made up of 13 amino acids. Trimming cost V 4 bases and J 5 bases, with 9 bases left between them. Germline V gives CDR1 LGHDT, CDR2 YNNKEL (reference sequence). The DNA of the CDR3 is TGTGCCAGCAGCCCGGACTGGAACAATGAGCAGTTCTTC. Translated, it gives CASSPDWNNEQFF.

The rearrangement links TRBV19 to TRBJ2-1, with a possible D match to TRBD2 (6 bases). Germline V gene data show CDR1 as LNHDA and CDR2 as SQIVND (reference sequence). V lost 2 bases to trimming and J lost 7 bases, with 15 bases between them. The CDR3 has 15 amino acids. CDR3 amino acids: CASSILSSGSNEQFF. For the CDR3, the DNA is TGTGCCAGTAGTATATTGAGCAGCGGGTCGAATGAGCAGTTCTTC.

The chain employs TRBV27 and TRBJ1-4; 9 positions match TRBD1. Germline CDR1 and CDR2: MNHEY and SMNVEV (reference sequence). CDR3 size: 14 residues. V shed 6 bases and J 10 bases; nucleotides not matched to a gene: 9. The CDR3: CASRSQGAGGKLFF. CDR3 DNA sequence: TGTGCCAGCAGATCACAGGGGGCAGGGGGAAAACTGTTTTTT.

This chain connects TRBV7-8 to TRBJ2-5, with D possibly matching TRBD2 (5 bases). CDR1 is SGHVS and CDR2 is FQNEAQ in the germline V gene. The CDR3 is 11 amino acids. CDR3 in DNA: TGTGCAAGTGGCCTAGCAGAGACCCAGTACTTC. It yields the protein CASGLAETQYF.

The chain employs TRBV2 and TRBJ2-7; no clear D. Germline V gene lookup returns CDR1 SNHLY and CDR2 FYNNEI. CDR3 length: 10 residues. The V end was cut by 6 bases, the J end by 3 bases, with 3 bases between. The DNA of the CDR3 is TGTGCCAGCAGGAACTACGAGCAGTACTTC. Its protein product is CASRNYEQYF.